These 7 T cell receptor beta chains originate from one sample sequenced in a study of CD8 T cells in ankylosing spondylitis. TCRdb reprocessed the 5' RACE reads via MiXCR and lists one record per CDR3 protein. Of 200,000 to 300,000 distinct CDR3 sequences listed, approximately 8% were seen once; the top ten hold 4% to 5%. What was sequenced was blood, either unsorted or a sorted T cell fraction (not recorded which). All receptors come from a female donor with ankylosing spondylitis or in good health (not recorded which).

In this sample, this clonotype turned up many times. The chain links TRBV7-9 to TRBJ2-1; 9 nucleotides line up with TRBD2. Germline CDR1 and CDR2: SEHNR and FQNEAQ (reference sequence). This CDR3 comprises 12 residues. Unmatched junction bases numbered 1, after V lost 8 bases and J lost 5 bases. The CDR3 DNA is TGTGCCAGCGAGCGGGAGGACAATGAGCAGTTCTTC. Its translation is CASEREDNEQFF.

This clonotype was found many times. This rearrangement joins TRBV18 to TRBJ2-1; TRBD2 matches 11 bases. Per germline, CDR1 KGHSH and CDR2 LQKENI. This CDR3 region has 18 residues. Trimming took 1 base from V and 3 from J; bases not matched to a gene: 8. The CDR3 is CASSPRTSGFRVYNEQFF. The CDR3 DNA reads as TGTGCCAGCTCACCACGGACTAGCGGGTTTCGAGTCTACAATGAGCAGTTCTTC.

The CDR3 nucleotides read TGTGCCTGCTGTTGGGGCGGTTTGGGCTTTACTGGGGCCAACGTCCTGACTTTC. This codes for CACCWGGLGFTGANVLTF. The chain couples TRBV3-1 to TRBJ2-6, with D possibly matching TRBD1 (5 bases). From germline, CDR1 is LGHDT and CDR2 YNNKEL (reference sequence). The CDR3 length is 18 residues. V was pared by 11 bases and J by 2 bases, with 25 bases between.

This clonotype occurred a few times. The CDR3 sequence is CASSPEGLAGTSTDTQYF. The CDR3 DNA is TGTGCCAGCAGCCCCGAGGGACTAGCGGGGACTAGCACAGATACGCAGTATTTT. This chain uses TRBV11-2 with TRBJ2-3, with 13 bases identical to TRBD2. The CDR3 extends over 18 amino acids. The germline V gene has CDR1 SGHAT and CDR2 FQNNGV. V trimming: 5 bases; J trimming: 0 bases; junction bases outside the gene matches: 8.

This clonotype was seen ten or more times. This chain connects TRBV4-2 to TRBJ1-2, with TRBD1 as a possible D gene (5 bases). V was shortened by 0 bases and J by 2 bases, with 7 bases between the two germline ends. CDR3 length: 14 residues. Germline loops: CDR1 LGHNA, CDR2 YNFKEQ. This CDR3 is CASSQEKGNYGYTF. CDR3 nucleotides: TGTGCCAGCAGCCAAGAAAAGGGGAACTATGGCTACACCTTC.

This clonotype has a single count. A read error may produce the germline difference seen at one junction end. V and J are TRBV10-1 and TRBJ2-1; TRBD1 matches 8 bases. The CDR3 runs to 15 residues. Germline V gives CDR1 WNHNN, CDR2 SYGVQD (reference sequence). The CDR3 sequence: CANSAGTGPYNEQFF. As DNA, the CDR3 is TGCGCCAACAGTGCCGGGACAGGACCCTACAATGAGCAGTTCTTC.

The chain links TRBV2 to TRBJ2-1; 12 bases line up with TRBD2. The CDR3 extends over 19 amino acids. CDR1 is SNHLY and CDR2 is FYNNEI in the germline V gene. V shed 6 bases and J 0 bases; nucleotides not matched to a gene: 12. The CDR3 DNA follows: TGTGCCAGCAGCCCGAAGGGAGGACTAGCGGGGAGCTCCTACAATGAGCAGTTCTTC. This translates into CASSPKGGLAGSSYNEQFF.